The following is a TCR beta chain sequence with its context. Donors were healthy HIV-negative adults without recently reported acute infections or vaccinations. CD4+ cells underwent separation, giving CD45RA+ naive and CD45RA-negative memory subsets. CDR1 and CDR2 (germline): MGHRA, YSYEKL. The CDR3 length is 18 residues. The germline V and J ends were trimmed by 7 bases and 1 base, with 26 bases remaining between them. The source of the sample is a study of shared clonotypes between healthy human individuals. The data were produced by immunoSEQ multiplex PCR, yet TCRdb's version contains in-frame clones alone and is incomplete. The table lists 1,100,000 or so clones, around 78% of them singletons.

This clonotype was sampled from a man between 18 and 35 years old in good health. Some clones in this sample may be carry-over from other donors' samples. This chain uses TRBV4-1 with TRBJ2-7, with D possibly matching TRBD1 (6 bases). Material: memory CD4+ T cells from PBMCs. The subset was: CD45RA-negative fraction. The CDR3 nucleotides read TGCGCCAGCAACCATTCGGATTTCTTACCGGGACAATCCTACGAGCAGTACTTC. Protein product: CASNHSDFLPGQSYEQYF.